Listed below are T cell receptor beta chains from one sample, sequenced in a study of response to subunit inactivated influenza vaccine. TCRdb reanalysed the RT-PCR reads using MiXCR and keeps one entry per CDR3 protein. The sample records roughly 290,000 distinct CDR3 sequences, about a fifth being singletons. Source: PBMCs from blood, taken less than 22 months after vaccination. These receptors were obtained from a man between 50 and 75 years old who received an inactivated influenza vaccine. Each CDR3 is given with its conserved first and last residue. A D gene is named only where the DNA matches it firmly. The size entry is marked missing in some rows and otherwise reads once, few, many or a size class.

V gene,J gene,clone size,D gene,CDR3 DNA,CDR3 protein
TRBV27,TRBJ2-5,few,NA,TGTGCCAGCAGTCTAAGAACAGGGTCGGGGGAGACCCAGTACTTC,CASSLRTGSGETQYF
TRBV7-2,TRBJ2-1,many,NA,TGTGCCAGCAATATTGGAGGCTTAAATGAGCAGTTCTTC,CASNIGGLNEQFF
TRBV7-9,TRBJ1-4,few,NA,TGTGCCAGCAGGCCCGGGTCGCCTCTGGGGGAAAAACTGTTTTTT,CASRPGSPLGEKLFF
TRBV19,TRBJ1-5,NA,TRBD1,TGTGCCAGTAGTGCACCTTTACAGGGGTTCGCCAATCAGCCCCAGCATTTT,CASSAPLQGFANQPQHF
TRBV7-3,TRBJ2-1,few,NA,TGTGCCAGCAGCTTAATAGCGACCGATGAGCAGTTCTTC,CASSLIATDEQFF
TRBV29-1,TRBJ2-1,NA,TRBD2,TGCAGCGTGGCTAGCGGGAGGGCGTTGACCTACAATGAGCAGTTCTTC,CSVASGRALTYNEQFF
TRBV5-1,TRBJ2-4,NA,TRBD1,TGCGCCAGCAGCGCCCGACAGGGGGGCGGCATTCAGTACTTC,CASSARQGGGIQYF
TRBV6-1,TRBJ1-1,NA,NA,TGTGCCAGCAGTGAAGAGGAGTTCACTGAAGCTTTCTTT,CASSEEEFTEAFF
TRBV5-5,TRBJ2-7,few,NA,TGTGCCAGCAGCTTGGCCTGGAACATCTACGAGCAGTACTTC,CASSLAWNIYEQYF
TRBV27,TRBJ1-5,NA,NA,TGTGCCAGCAGTTTACAGGGGTTTACCAATCAGCCCCAGCATTTT,CASSLQGFTNQPQHF
TRBV5-1,TRBJ2-1,NA,TRBD2,TGCGCCAGCAGCTTGGTTTCTAGCGGGAGTAATGAGCAGTTCTTC,CASSLVSSGSNEQFF
TRBV20-1,TRBJ1-4,few,NA,TGCAGTGCTAGAGTACCCCCTAATGAAAAACTGTTTTTT,CSARVPPNEKLFF
TRBV11-2,TRBJ2-3,few,TRBD1,TGTGCCAGCAGCTTACTGCCCGGACAGGGGTTTCGTACCACAGATACGCAGTATTTT,CASSLLPGQGFRTTDTQYF
TRBV19,TRBJ2-1,few,TRBD1,TGTGCCAGTAGTCTCGGACAGGGGGAGCTCTACAATGAGCAGTTCTTC,CASSLGQGELYNEQFF
TRBV10-3,TRBJ2-5,few,NA,TGTGCCATCAGTGACCCCTTGCGGGCACAAGAGACCCAGTACTTC,CAISDPLRAQETQYF
TRBV6-2/TRBV6-3,TRBJ2-2,once,NA,TGTGCCAGCAGGCCGGGTTCACGAGGGGCCGGGGAGCTGTTTTTT,CASRPGSRGAGELFF
TRBV18,TRBJ1-1,NA,TRBD1,TGTGCCAGCTCACCTCAGGGGGGACCCACTGAAGCTTTCTTT,CASSPQGGPTEAFF
TRBV5-1,TRBJ1-1,NA,TRBD1,TGCGCCAGCAGCCAGACTCAGGGGGCTGAAGCTTTCTTT,CASSQTQGAEAFF
TRBV29-1,TRBJ2-5,NA,TRBD1,TGCAGCGCCGAAACCCGGGACAGGGAAGAGACCCAGTACTTC,CSAETRDREETQYF
TRBV5-6,TRBJ1-2,few,TRBD1,TGTGCCAGCAGCCAGTACAGGGGCGGCTACACCTTC,CASSQYRGGYTF
TRBV7-2,TRBJ1-6,NA,NA,TGTGCCAGCAGCTTAGCTTCCGGGTATAATTCACCCCTCCACTTT,CASSLASGYNSPLHF
TRBV19,TRBJ1-4,NA,NA,TGTGCCAGTAAAAAGAAGCATTCCGAAGCTAATGAAAAACTGTTTTTT,CASKKKHSEANEKLFF
TRBV7-9,TRBJ1-4,few,NA,TGTGCCAGCAGTACAGCCAGTGCTAATGAAAAACTGTTTTTT,CASSTASANEKLFF
TRBV3-1,TRBJ1-1,many,TRBD1,TGTGCCAGCAGCTACGGGGACAGGGTTAACGGCGAAGCTTTCTTT,CASSYGDRVNGEAFF
TRBV2,TRBJ2-7,NA,NA,TGTGCCAGCAGTGAAGTCCGGGAGCCTGTCGACGAGCAGTACTTC,CASSEVREPVDEQYF
TRBV20-1,TRBJ2-7,NA,TRBD2,TGCAGTGCTAGGCCCCGGGACTATGCCTACGAGCAGTACTTC,CSARPRDYAYEQYF
TRBV20-1,TRBJ1-5,few,NA,TGCAGTGCTCGGGGACACGGGAACTATCAGCCCCAGCATTTT,CSARGHGNYQPQHF
TRBV7-2,TRBJ2-5,few,NA,TGTGCCAGCAGCTTTAGACAGCTACCTCAAGAGACCCAGTACTTC,CASSFRQLPQETQYF
TRBV5-6,TRBJ1-2,NA,NA,TGTGCCAGCAGCTTTTCAGGGGCTCCCTACTATGGCTACACCTTC,CASSFSGAPYYGYTF
TRBV6-1,TRBJ2-6,NA,NA,TGTGCCAGCAGGGCAGGACGGGCCTTAGTCAACGTCCTGACTTTC,CASRAGRALVNVLTF
TRBV6-5,TRBJ1-2,NA,TRBD1,TGTGCCAGCAGATCCAGACAGGGCGGCTACACCTTC,CASRSRQGGYTF
TRBV5-6,TRBJ1-4,NA,NA,TGTGCCAGCAGCATCGGACCGGAGGAAGGACTGTTTTTT,CASSIGPEEGLFF
TRBV6-5,TRBJ2-1,NA,NA,TGTGCCAGCAGACCTAACTACAATGAGCAGTTCTTC,CASRPNYNEQFF
TRBV24-1,TRBJ2-1,few,NA,TGTGCCACCAGTGATTTGCCAGCGGGTAAGGGAAATGAGCAGTTCTTC,CATSDLPAGKGNEQFF
TRBV20-1,TRBJ1-6,NA,NA,TGCAGTGCCCTTGGGGGTAGTTCACCCCTCCACTTT,CSALGGSSPLHF
TRBV5-1,TRBJ2-1,NA,TRBD1,TGCGCCAGCCAAAGACAGGGAGAGCAGTTCTTC,CASQRQGEQFF
TRBV4-3,TRBJ2-3,NA,NA,TGCGCCAGCAGCCAATGGACGGGCCCACCGGGCACAGATACGCAGTATTTT,CASSQWTGPPGTDTQYF
TRBV29-1,TRBJ1-1,many,NA,TGCAGCGCAGACACCCCGGAAGCTTTCTTT,CSADTPEAFF
TRBV20-1,TRBJ1-2,NA,NA,TGCAGTGCTGGGGACGTCGCAGGGCTACGGGGCTACACCTTC,CSAGDVAGLRGYTF
TRBV15,TRBJ2-1,few,TRBD2,TGTGCCACCAGCAGAGATTTGCTAGCGGGGGGAATTACAATGCTCTTC,CATSRDLLAGGITMLF
TRBV12-3/TRBV12-4,TRBJ1-2,NA,TRBD1,TGTGCCAGCAGCTTAGGGACAGGGTTTGGCTACACCTTC,CASSLGTGFGYTF
TRBV12-3/TRBV12-4,TRBJ1-6,many,NA,TGTGCCAGCAGTCAGATGGGGGGCAATTCACCCCTCCACTTT,CASSQMGGNSPLHF
TRBV30,TRBJ1-1,NA,NA,TGTGCCTGGAGTAACGGTGAGGTAGCTTTCTTT,CAWSNGEVAFF
TRBV20-1,TRBJ2-4,few,NA,TGCAGTGCCCCTATGGATGGGAGGAACATTCAGTACTTC,CSAPMDGRNIQYF
TRBV20-1,TRBJ1-1,few,NA,TGCAGTGCTAGGTCGCGTATGGGCAGCCTGAACACTGAAGCTTTCTTT,CSARSRMGSLNTEAFF
TRBV12-3/TRBV12-4,TRBJ1-1,few,NA,TGTGCCAGCAGTTTCGATGGGGTCGGGAACACTGAAGCTTTCTTT,CASSFDGVGNTEAFF
TRBV29-1,TRBJ2-5,NA,TRBD1,TGCAGCGCAAGGGACAGCTCCCAAGAGACCCAGTACTTC,CSARDSSQETQYF
TRBV2,TRBJ2-2,NA,NA,TGTGCCAGCAGGGTCAGGGTGAACACCGGGGAGCTGTTTTTT,CASRVRVNTGELFF
TRBV10-3,TRBJ2-3,NA,NA,TGTGCCAGTGTAAGCGCAGATACGCAGTATTTT,CASVSADTQYF
TRBV7-6,TRBJ1-1,NA,NA,TGTGCCAGCAGCTTAGAGAAGTACAAGAACACTGAAGCTTTCTTT,CASSLEKYKNTEAFF
TRBV3-1,TRBJ2-7,NA,NA,TGTGCCAGCAGCCGAACAGGTAGTAGGAGCTCGTACGAGCAGTACTTC,CASSRTGSRSSYEQYF
TRBV4-1,TRBJ2-3,NA,NA,TGCGCCAGCAGCCAAATCACGGGGGATAGTACGCAGTATTTT,CASSQITGDSTQYF
TRBV6-5,TRBJ2-1,NA,NA,TGTGCCAGCAGTTCCCCCCCGAATGAGCAGTTCTTC,CASSSPPNEQFF
TRBV11-2,TRBJ2-3,NA,TRBD2,TGTGCCAGCAGCCTAAGAGCGAGCGGGAGGGCCTTCCGCACAGATACGCAGTATTTT,CASSLRASGRAFRTDTQYF
TRBV7-2,TRBJ2-7,many,TRBD1,TGTGCCAGCAGGGCCCGCGGGACAGGGTTCTACGAGCAGTACTTC,CASRARGTGFYEQYF
TRBV6-1,TRBJ1-6,few,NA,TGTGCCAGCAGTGAAGTCGGACATAATTCACCCCTCCACTTT,CASSEVGHNSPLHF
TRBV7-2,TRBJ2-7,few,NA,TGTGCCAGCAGCCCGGGGCTAGCGTCTCGCTCCTACGAGCAGTACTTC,CASSPGLASRSYEQYF
TRBV20-1,TRBJ1-2,many,NA,TGCAGTGCTCCATCCGGGCCGCTGGGTTTCAACTATGGCTACACCTTC,CSAPSGPLGFNYGYTF
TRBV29-1,TRBJ2-3,few,NA,TGCAGCGTTGAGTGGGGCGCAGATACGCAGTATTTT,CSVEWGADTQYF